The clone carrying this TCR beta chain was detected ten times or more. Its antigen is currently unknown. This sample is drawn from a study of glioma-infiltrating T cells. General study results and limits: Very few CDR3 sequences were shared between tissue and blood. Above-expected tissue-blood divergence occurred in all gliomas, most in low-grade ones.

Using RNA template, CDR3s of TCR alpha and beta were amplified with iRepertoire arm-PCR. One-step reverse transcription and amplification started from around 100-400 ng of tissue mRNA or PBMC total RNA. TCRdb independently ran MiXCR on the multiplex PCR reads; one entry per CDR3 protein. This sample has 84,000 or so distinct CDR3 sequences, with 20% to 25% found just once. This CDR3 region has 19 residues. V lost 0 bases and J 0 bases, leaving 18 bases between the germline ends. Looked up from germline, CDR1 is SGHVS and CDR2 is FNYEAQ. V usage is TRBV7-6 and J usage is TRBJ2-1; D is ambiguous. The receptor was derived from a human donor with low-grade glioma or glioblastoma, undergoing nonglioma brain surgery, or in good health (not recorded which). Sequenced material: glioma tissue, nonneoplastic brain tissue, or PBMCs (not recorded which). The CDR3 DNA reads as TGTGCCAGCAGCTTAGCGTCTTCCGGGTCATTGAGCTCCTACAATGAGCAGTTCTTC. It is translated as CASSLASSGSLSSYNEQFF.